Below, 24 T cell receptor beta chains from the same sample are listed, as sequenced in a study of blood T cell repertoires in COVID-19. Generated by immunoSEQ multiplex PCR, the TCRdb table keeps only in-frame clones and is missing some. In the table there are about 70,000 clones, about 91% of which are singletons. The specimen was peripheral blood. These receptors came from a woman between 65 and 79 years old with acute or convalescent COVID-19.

Written as DNA, the CDR3 is TGTGCCAGCTCACCAGACAGGGGGCTCACCGGGGAGCTGTTTTTT. Its translation is CASSPDRGLTGELFF. The gene calls are TRBV18 and TRBJ2-2, with 10 bases fitting TRBD1. V dropped 2 bases and J dropped 4; count of bases not matched to a gene: 1. This CDR3 contains 15 residues. CDR1 and CDR2 (germline): KGHSH, LQKENI.

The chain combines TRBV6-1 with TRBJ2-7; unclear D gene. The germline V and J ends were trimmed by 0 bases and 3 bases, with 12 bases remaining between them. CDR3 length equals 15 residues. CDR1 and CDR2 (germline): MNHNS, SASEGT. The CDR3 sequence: CASSEALRNSYEQYF. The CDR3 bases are TGTGCCAGCAGTGAAGCGCTTCGGAACAGCTACGAGCAGTACTTC.

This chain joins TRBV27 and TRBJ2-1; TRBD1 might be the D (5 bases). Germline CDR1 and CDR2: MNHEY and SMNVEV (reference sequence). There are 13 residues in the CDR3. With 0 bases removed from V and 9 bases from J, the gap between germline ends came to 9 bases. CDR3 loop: CASSLSGVGEQFF. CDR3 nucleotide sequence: TGTGCCAGCAGTTTATCAGGGGTTGGTGAGCAGTTCTTC.

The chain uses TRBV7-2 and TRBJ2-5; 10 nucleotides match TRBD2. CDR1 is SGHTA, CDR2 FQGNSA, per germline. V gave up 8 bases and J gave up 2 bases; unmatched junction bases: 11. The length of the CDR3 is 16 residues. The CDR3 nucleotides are TGTGCCAGCTTCCTAGGGGTAGCGGGAGGTCAAGAGACCCAGTACTTC. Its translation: CASFLGVAGGQETQYF.

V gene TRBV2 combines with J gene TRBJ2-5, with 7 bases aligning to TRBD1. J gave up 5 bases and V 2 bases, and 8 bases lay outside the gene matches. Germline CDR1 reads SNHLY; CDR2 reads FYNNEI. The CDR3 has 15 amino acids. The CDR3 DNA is TGTGCCAGCAGTGAAACCACACAGGGGTATGAGACCCAGTACTTC. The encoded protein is CASSETTQGYETQYF.

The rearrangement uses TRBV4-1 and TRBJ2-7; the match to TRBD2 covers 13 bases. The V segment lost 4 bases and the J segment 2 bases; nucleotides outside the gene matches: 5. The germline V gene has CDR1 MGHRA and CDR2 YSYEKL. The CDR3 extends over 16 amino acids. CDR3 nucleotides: TGCGCCAGCAGCCGAGGACTAGCGGGGGCGACCTACGAGCAGTACTTC. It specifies CASSRGLAGATYEQYF.

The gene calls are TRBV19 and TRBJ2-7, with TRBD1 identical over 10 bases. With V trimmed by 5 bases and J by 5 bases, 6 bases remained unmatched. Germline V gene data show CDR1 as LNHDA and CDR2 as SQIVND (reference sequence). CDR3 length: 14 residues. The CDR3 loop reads CASSFDRGRDEQYF. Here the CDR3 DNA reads TGTGCCAGTAGTTTCGACAGGGGGCGCGACGAGCAGTACTTC. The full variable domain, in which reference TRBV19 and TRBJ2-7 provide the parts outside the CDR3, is DGGITQSPKYLFRKEGQNVTLSCEQNLNHDAMYWYRQDPGQGLRLIYYSQIVNDFQKGDIAEGYSVSREKKESFPLTVTSAQKNPTAFYLCASSFDRGRDEQYFGPGTRLTVT.

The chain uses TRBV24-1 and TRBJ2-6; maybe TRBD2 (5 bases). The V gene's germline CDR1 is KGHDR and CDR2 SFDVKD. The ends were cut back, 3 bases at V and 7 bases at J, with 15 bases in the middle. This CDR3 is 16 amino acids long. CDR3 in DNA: TGTGCCACCAGTGATCCGGGGAGTACAAACGCCAACGTCCTGACTTTC. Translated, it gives CATSDPGSTNANVLTF.

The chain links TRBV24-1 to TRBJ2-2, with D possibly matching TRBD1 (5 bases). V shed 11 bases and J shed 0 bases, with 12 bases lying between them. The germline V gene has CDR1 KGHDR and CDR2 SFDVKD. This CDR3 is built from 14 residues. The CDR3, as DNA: TGTGCCAGCCAGACAGATTCGAACACCGGGGAGCTGTTTTTT. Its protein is CASQTDSNTGELFF.

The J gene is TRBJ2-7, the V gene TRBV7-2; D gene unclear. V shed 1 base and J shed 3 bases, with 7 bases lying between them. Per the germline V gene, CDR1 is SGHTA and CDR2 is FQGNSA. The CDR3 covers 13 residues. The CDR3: CASSLDSFYEQYF. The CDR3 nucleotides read TGTGCCAGCAGCTTAGATTCGTTCTACGAGCAGTACTTC.

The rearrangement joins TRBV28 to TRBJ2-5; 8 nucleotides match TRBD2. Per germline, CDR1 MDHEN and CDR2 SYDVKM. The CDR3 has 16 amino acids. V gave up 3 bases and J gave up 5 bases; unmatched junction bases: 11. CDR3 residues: CASSFYGGGSAETQYF. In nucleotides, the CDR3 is TGTGCCAGCAGTTTTTACGGGGGGGGTAGTGCGGAGACCCAGTACTTC.

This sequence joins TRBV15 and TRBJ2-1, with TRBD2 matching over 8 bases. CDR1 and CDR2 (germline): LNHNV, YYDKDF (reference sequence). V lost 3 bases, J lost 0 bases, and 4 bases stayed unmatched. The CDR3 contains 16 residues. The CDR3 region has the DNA TGTGCCACCAGCAGGTTAGCGGGGTTCTCCTACAATGAGCAGTTCTTC. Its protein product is CATSRLAGFSYNEQFF.

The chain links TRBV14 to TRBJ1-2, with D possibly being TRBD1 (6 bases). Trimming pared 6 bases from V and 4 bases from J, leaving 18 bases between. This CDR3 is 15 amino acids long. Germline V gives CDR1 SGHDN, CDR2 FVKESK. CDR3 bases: TGTGCCAGCAGTTCACAGACAGGCTTCGTCTATGGCTACACCTTC. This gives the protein CASSSQTGFVYGYTF.

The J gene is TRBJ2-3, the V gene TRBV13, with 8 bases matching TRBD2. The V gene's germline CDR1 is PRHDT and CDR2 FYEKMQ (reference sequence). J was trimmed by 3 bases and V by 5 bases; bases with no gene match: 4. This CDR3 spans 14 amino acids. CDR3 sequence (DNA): TGTGCCAGCAGCCGGGTAGCGGGAACAGATACGCAGTATTTT. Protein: CASSRVAGTDTQYF.

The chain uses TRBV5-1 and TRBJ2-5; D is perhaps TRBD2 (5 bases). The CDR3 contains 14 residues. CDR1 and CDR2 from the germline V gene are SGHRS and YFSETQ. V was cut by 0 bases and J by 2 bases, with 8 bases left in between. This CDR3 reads CASSLGGFQETQYF. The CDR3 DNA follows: TGCGCCAGCAGCTTGGGAGGGTTTCAAGAGACCCAGTACTTC.

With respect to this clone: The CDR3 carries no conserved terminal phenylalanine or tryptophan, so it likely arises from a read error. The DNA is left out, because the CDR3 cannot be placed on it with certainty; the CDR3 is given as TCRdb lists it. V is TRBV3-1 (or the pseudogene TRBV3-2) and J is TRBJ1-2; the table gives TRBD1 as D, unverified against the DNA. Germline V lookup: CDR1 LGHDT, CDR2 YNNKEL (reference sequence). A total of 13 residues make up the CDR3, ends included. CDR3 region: CASSQGPGGLTHH.

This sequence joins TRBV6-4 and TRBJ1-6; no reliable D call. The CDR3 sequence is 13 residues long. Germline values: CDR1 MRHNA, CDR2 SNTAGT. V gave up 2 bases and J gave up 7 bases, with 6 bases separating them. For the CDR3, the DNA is TGTGCCAGCAGTGACGGGCCCAATTCACCCCTCCACTTT. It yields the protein CASSDGPNSPLHF.

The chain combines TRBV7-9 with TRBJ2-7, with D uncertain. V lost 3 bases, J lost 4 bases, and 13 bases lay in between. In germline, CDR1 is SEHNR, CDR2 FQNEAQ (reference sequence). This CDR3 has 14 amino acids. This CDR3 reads CASSFGGSSYEQYF. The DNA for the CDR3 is TGTGCCAGCAGCTTTGGTGGATCTAGTTACGAGCAGTACTTC.

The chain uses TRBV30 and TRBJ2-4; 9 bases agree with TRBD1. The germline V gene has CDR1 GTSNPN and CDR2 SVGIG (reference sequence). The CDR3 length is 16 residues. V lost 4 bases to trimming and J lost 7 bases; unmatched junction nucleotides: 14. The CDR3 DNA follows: TGTGCCTGGACTGTGTCGTATGACAGGGGGGGGAACATTCAGTACTTC. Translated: CAWTVSYDRGGNIQYF.

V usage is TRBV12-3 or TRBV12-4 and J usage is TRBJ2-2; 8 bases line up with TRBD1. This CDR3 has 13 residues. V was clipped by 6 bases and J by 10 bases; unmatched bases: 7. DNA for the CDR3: TGTGCCAGCAGCCAGTACAGGGGGGAGGAGCTGTTTTTT. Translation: CASSQYRGEELFF.

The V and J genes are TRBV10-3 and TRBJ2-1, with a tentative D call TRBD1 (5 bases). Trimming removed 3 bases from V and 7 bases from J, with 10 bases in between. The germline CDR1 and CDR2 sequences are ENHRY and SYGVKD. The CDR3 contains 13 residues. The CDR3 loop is CAISEGEGNEQFF. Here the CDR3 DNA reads TGTGCCATCAGTGAAGGGGAAGGGAATGAGCAGTTCTTC.

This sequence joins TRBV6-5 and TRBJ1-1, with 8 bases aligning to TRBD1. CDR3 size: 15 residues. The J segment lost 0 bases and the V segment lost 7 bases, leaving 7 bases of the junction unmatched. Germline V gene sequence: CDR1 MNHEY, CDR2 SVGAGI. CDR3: CASTRTGTMNTEAFF. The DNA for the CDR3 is TGTGCCAGCACCCGGACAGGGACCATGAACACTGAAGCTTTCTTT.

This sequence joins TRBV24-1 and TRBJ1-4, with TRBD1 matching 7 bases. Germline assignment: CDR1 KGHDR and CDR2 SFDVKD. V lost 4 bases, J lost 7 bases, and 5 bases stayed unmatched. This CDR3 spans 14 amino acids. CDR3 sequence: CATSDRRQGEKLFF. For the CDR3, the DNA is TGTGCCACCAGTGACCGACGACAGGGTGAAAAACTGTTTTTT.

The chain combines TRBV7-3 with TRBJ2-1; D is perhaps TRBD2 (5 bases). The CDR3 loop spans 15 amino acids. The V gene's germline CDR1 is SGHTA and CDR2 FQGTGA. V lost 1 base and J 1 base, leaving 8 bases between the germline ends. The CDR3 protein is CASSLRGSSYNEQFF. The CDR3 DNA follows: TGTGCCAGCAGCTTAAGAGGGAGTTCCTACAATGAGCAGTTCTTC.